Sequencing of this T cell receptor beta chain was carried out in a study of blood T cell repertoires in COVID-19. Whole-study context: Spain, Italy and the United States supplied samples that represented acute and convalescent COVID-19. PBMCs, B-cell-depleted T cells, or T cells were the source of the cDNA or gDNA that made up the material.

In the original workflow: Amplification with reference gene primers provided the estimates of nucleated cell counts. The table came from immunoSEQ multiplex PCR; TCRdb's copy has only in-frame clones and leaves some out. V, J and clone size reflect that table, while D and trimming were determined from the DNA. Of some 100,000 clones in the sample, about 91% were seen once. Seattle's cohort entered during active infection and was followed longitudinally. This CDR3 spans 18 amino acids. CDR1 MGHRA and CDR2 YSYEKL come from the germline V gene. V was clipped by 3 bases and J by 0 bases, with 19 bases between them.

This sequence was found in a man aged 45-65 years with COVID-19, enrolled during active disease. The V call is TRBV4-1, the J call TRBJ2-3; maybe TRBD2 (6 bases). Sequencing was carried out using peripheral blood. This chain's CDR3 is CASSHPPGGGISTDTQYF. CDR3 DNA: TGCGCCAGCAGCCACCCCCCCGGTGGGGGGATTAGCACAGATACGCAGTATTTT.